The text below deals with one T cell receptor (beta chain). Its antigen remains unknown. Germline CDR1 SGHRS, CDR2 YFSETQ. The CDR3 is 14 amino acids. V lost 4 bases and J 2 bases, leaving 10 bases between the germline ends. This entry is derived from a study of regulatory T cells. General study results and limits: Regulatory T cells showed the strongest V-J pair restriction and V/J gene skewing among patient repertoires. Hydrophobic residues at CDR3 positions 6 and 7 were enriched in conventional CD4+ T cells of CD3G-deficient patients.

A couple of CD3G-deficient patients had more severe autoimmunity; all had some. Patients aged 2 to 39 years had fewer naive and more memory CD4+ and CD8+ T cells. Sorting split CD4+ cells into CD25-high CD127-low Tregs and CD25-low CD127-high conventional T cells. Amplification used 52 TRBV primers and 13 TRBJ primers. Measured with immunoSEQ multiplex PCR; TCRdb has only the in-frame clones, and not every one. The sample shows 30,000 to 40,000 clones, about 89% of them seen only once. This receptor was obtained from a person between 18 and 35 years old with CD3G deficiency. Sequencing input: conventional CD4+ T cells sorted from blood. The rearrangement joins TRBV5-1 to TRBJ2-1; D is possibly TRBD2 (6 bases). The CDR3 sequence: CASSPGGPYNEQFF. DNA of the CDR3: TGCGCCAGCAGCCCCGGGGGACCCTACAATGAGCAGTTCTTC.